This record looks at one T cell receptor beta chain sequence and its context. Its antigen is unknown. The CDR3 consists of 14 residues. The germline V and J ends were trimmed by 3 bases and 2 bases, with 10 bases remaining between them. Germline-derived CDR1 and CDR2 are LNHDA and SQIVND (reference sequence). These data are taken from a study of cytomegalovirus exposure and HLA in healthy donors. Overall study findings and caveats: Among immune exposure information, only CMV serostatus was available. The authors judged a highly shared variant cluster likely a sequencing artifact.

The PCR was carried out with 60 Vbeta primers and 13 Jbeta primers. Sequenced by immunoSEQ multiplex PCR; TCRdb stores in-frame clones only, minus some. The sample consists of over 50,000 clones, about four fifths of them appearing once. At collection, donors were nominally healthy, but unrecorded immune exposures were probable. The clonotype comes from a man between 40 and 49 years old in good health and CMV-seronegative. The chain couples TRBV19 to TRBJ1-2, with D possibly matching TRBD1 (6 bases). Sequenced material: PBMCs. The CDR3 DNA reads as TGTGCCAGTAGTATTAACAGGGCGAACTATGGCTACACCTTC. Its translation: CASSINRANYGYTF.